This T cell receptor (beta chain) comes out of a study of CD8+CD57+ T cells in acquired aplastic anemia. Only a few counts were recorded for this clonotype. CDR3 and TCR beta VDJ profiling relied on a genomic DNA template. TCRdb re-derived calls from the reads in MiXCR, one entry per CDR3 protein. The sample contains around 150,000 distinct CDR3 sequences, about 45% of which appear only once. Individuals selected for sequencing had exhibited CD8+CD57+ cell expansion on flow cytometry. The CDR3 extends over 13 amino acids. Germline loops: CDR1 DFQATT, CDR2 SNEGSKA (reference sequence). Trimming removed 0 bases at V and 10 bases at J, with 10 bases between.

Sequencing used sorted CD4+, CD8+, or CD8+CD57+ T cells (not recorded which) from PBMCs. The receptor was derived from a human donor with aplastic anemia. The chain links TRBV20-1 to TRBJ1-6; D call uncertain. Here the CDR3 reads CSARDRTISPLHF. The CDR3 DNA reads TGCAGTGCTAGAGATCGTACCATATCACCCCTCCACTTT.